These T cell receptor beta chains were read from a single sample in a study of T cell clones after liver transplantation. Assay: immunoSEQ multiplex PCR; the TCRdb copy retains only in-frame clones and omits some. The sample consists of 7,500 to 10,000 clones, about 78% of them appearing once. Sample: CD8+ T cells from blood, taken at the 22-month timepoint. Every receptor here comes from a human patient who received a liver transplant. Some of these T cells may belong to the graft donor. Both conserved end residues are part of each CDR3. A D gene is named only where the DNA matches it firmly. Size is stated for part of the rows, as once, few or many counts, or as a class when the clone is expanded.

TRBV7-2	TRBJ2-4	TRBD1	-	TGTGCCAGCAGCTTAGCCGCACAGGGGAGTTATGGGGCAGAAAACATTCAGTACTTC	CASSLAAQGSYGAENIQYF
TRBV29-1	TRBJ1-2	TRBD1	-	TGCAGCGTTGAAACTGTCCTTGGGGACAGGGTATCAGGTGGCTACACCTTC	CSVETVLGDRVSGGYTF
TRBV19	TRBJ1-2	-	-	TGTGCCAGTAGTATGGCCAGGGGCTACACCTTC	CASSMARGYTF
TRBV13	TRBJ2-5	-	few	TGTGCCAGCAGCTTAGGGGCGGAAGAGACCCAGTACTTC	CASSLGAEETQYF
TRBV27	TRBJ1-4	-	-	TGTGCCACCAGACAGGTTTTTTCGGATGAAAAACTGTTTTTT	CATRQVFSDEKLFF
TRBV5-1	TRBJ1-1	-	-	TGCGCCAGCAGCGTGGCCTACACTGGCACTGAAGCTTTCTTT	CASSVAYTGTEAFF
TRBV6-9	TRBJ2-1	TRBD2	-	TGTGCCAGCAGTTGGGGGGGTTCGAATGAGCAGTTCTTC	CASSWGGSNEQFF
TRBV7-3	TRBJ2-2	-	-	TGTGCCAGCAGCCCCCTAATAGGAGAGAACACCGGGGAGCTGTTTTTT	CASSPLIGENTGELFF
TRBV5-3	TRBJ1-3	TRBD1	-	TGTGCCAGAAGAGCTGACAGGGAAGGAAACACCATATATTTT	CARRADREGNTIYF
TRBV27	TRBJ2-3	TRBD2	-	TGTGCCAGCAGTCCGCTTCCGGGACTAGCCCCAGATACGCAGTATTTT	CASSPLPGLAPDTQYF
TRBV27	TRBJ1-1	-	-	TGTGCCAGCAGTTTAAACGGGAATTTGAACACTGAAGCTTTCTTT	CASSLNGNLNTEAFF